This TCR beta chain was captured in a study of blood T cell repertoires in COVID-19. Study in general: What the recovered Cohort 3 donors had was two negative PCRs, clearance, or symptom resolution. Samples of COVID-19 (acute and convalescent) were obtained from the United States, Italy and Spain. T cells, B-cell-depleted T cells, or PBMCs provided the cDNA or gDNA that served as material.

Participants came from some 23 US areas, aged about 18 to 89 years. Sequencing was performed with immunoSEQ multiplex PCR; in TCRdb, only in-frame clones are kept and a portion is missing. The sample gives approximately 200,000 clones, roughly 91% of which show up once; 7.2% is in the top ten. CDR3 size: 13 residues. V gave up 4 bases and J gave up 6 bases, with 14 bases separating them. CDR1 is SGDLS and CDR2 is YYNGEE in the germline V gene. This chain uses TRBV9 with TRBJ2-7; D not resolved. The source material was PBMCs or T cells enriched from blood (not recorded which). The receptor was derived from a man aged 25-40 years in a cohort exposed to, infected with or recovered from COVID-19 (not recorded which). CDR3 protein: CASSTPAFPEQYF. The DNA for the CDR3 is TGTGCCAGCAGCACTCCCGCATTTCCCGAGCAGTACTTC.